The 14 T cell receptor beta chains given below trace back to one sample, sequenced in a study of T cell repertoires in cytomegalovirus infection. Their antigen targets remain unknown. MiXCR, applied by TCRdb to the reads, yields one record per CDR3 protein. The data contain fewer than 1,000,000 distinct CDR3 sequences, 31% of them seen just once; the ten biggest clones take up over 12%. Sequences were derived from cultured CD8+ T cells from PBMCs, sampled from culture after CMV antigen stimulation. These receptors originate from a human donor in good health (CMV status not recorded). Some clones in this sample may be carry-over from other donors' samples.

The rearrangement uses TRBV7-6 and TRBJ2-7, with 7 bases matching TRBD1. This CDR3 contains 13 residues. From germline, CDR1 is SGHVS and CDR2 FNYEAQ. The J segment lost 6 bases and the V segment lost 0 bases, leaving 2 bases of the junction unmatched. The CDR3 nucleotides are TGTGCCAGCAGCTTAGCGCACAGGGGCGAGCAGTACGTC. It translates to CASSLAHRGEQYV.

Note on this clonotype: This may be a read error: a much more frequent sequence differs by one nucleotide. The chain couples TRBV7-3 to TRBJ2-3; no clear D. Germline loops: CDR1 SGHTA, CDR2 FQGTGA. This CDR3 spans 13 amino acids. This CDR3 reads CTSSLYGSDTQYF. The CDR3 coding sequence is TGTACCAGCAGCTTATATGGGTCAGATACGCAGTATTTT. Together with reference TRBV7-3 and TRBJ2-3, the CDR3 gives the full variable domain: GAGVSQTPSNKVTEKGKYVELRCDPISGHTALYWYRQSLGQGPEFLIYFQGTGAADDSGLPNDRFFAVRPEGSVSTLKIQRTERGDSAVYLCTSSLYGSDTQYFGPGTRLTVL.

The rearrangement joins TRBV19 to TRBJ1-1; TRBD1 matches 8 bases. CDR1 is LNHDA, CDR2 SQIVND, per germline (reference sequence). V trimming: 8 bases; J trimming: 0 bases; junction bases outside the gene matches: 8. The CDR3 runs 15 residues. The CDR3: CASGTGYSMNTEAFF. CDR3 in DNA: TGTGCCAGTGGGACAGGTTATTCCATGAACACTGAAGCTTTCTTT.

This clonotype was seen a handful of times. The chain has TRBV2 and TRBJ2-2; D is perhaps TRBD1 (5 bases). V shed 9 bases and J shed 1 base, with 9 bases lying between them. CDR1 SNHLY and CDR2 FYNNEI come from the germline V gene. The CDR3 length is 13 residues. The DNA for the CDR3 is TGTGCCAGTGCGGACAAGAACACCGGGGAGCTGTTTTTT. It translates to CASADKNTGELFF.

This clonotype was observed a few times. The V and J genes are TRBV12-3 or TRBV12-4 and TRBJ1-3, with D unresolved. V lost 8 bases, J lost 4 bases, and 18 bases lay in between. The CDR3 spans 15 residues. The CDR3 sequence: CASPGLSSGGNTIYF. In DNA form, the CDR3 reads TGTGCCAGCCCCGGACTGTCGTCGGGCGGAAACACCATATATTTT.

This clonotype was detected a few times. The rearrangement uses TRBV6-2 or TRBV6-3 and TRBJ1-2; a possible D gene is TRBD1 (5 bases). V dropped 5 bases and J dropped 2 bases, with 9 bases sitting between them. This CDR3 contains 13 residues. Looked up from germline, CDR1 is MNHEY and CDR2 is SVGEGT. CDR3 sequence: CASSTGTNYGYTF. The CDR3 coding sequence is TGTGCCAGCAGTACCGGGACCAACTATGGCTACACCTTC.

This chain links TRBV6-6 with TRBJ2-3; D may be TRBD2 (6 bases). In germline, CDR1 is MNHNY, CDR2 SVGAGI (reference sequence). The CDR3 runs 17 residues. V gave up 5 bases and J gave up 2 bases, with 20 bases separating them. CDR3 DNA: TGTGCCAGCAGTCCCCTGGGGGGAGGAATAGACACAGATACGCAGTATTTT. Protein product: CASSPLGGGIDTDTQYF.

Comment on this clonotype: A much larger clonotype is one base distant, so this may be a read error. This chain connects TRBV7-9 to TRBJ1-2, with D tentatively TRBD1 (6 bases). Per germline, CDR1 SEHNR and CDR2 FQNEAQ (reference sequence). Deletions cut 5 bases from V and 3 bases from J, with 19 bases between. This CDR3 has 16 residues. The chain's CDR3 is CASSNTAQDRDYGYTF. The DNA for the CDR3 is TGTGCCAGCAGCAACACCGCCCAGGACAGAGACTATGGCTACACCTTC.

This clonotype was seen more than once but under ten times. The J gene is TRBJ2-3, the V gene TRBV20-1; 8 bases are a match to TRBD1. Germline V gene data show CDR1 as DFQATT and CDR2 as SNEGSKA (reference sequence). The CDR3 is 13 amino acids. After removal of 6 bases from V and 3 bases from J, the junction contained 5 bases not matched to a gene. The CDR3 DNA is TGCAGTGCACCGGACAGGGATACAGATACGCAGTATTTT. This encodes CSAPDRDTDTQYF.

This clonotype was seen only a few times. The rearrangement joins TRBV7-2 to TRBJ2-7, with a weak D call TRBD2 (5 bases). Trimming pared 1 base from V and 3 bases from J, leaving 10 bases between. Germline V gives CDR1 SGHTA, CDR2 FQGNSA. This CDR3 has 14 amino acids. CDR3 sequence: CASSLGAGDYEQYV. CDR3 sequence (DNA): TGTGCCAGCAGCTTAGGGGCCGGGGACTACGAGCAGTACGTC.

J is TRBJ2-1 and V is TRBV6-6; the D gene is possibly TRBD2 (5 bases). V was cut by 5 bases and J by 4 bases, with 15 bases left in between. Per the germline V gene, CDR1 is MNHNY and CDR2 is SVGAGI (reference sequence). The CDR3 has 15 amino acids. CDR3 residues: CASSPLAQIYNEQFF. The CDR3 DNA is TGTGCCAGCAGTCCCCTAGCCCAAATTTACAATGAGCAGTTCTTC.

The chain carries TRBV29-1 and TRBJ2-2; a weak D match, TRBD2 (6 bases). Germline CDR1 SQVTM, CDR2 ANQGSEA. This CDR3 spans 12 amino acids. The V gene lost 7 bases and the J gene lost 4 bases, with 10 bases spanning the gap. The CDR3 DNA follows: TGCAGCGGGTGGGGGGTCACCGGGGAGCTGTTTTTT. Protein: CSGWGVTGELFF.

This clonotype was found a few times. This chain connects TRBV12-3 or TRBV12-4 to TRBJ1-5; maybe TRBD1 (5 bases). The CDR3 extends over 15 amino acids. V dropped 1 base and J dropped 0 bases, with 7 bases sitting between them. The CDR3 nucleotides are TGTGCCAGCAGTTTAGGGACAAGTAGCAATCAGCCCCAGCATTTT. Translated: CASSLGTSSNQPQHF.

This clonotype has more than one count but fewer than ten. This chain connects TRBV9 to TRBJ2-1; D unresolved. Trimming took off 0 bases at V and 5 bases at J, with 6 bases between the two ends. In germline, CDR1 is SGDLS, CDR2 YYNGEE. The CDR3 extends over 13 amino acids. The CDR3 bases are TGTGCCAGCAGCGTAGACGGAGACAATGAGCAGTTCTTC. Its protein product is CASSVDGDNEQFF.